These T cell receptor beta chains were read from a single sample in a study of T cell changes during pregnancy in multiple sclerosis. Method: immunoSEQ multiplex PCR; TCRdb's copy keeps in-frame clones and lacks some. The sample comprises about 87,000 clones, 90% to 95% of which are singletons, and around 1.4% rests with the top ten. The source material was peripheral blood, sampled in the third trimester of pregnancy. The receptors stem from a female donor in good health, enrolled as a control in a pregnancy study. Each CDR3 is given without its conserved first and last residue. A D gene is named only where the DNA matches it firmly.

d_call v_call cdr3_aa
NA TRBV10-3 AISDLQLKQPQH
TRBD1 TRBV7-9 ASSRGDRVETEAF
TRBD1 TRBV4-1 ASSQGTGANQPQH
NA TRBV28 ASKRSYEQY
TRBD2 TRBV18 ASSREAGASYNEQF
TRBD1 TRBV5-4 ASSLARDSYGELF
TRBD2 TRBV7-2 ASSLGLAGGNEQF
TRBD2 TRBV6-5 ASSSLAGWTDTQY
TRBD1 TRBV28 ASSLTGDTYEQY
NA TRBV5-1 ASSLEARRGNTGELF
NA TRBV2 ASRLQGYEQY
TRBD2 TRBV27 ASSVLGAGGPTDTQY
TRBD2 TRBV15 ATSTLTSGAYNEQF
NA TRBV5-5 ASRRTVSSYEQY
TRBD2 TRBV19 ASSWGLAGYEQF
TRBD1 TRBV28 AIDGQGSQETQY
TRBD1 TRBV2 ASSEAGQLSGNTIY
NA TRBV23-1 ASSQSAREGGYT
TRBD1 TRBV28 ATYRGGNQPQH
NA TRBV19 ASSDRRDYGYT
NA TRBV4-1 ATSRGSSYEQY
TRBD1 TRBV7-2 ASSRDRINTEAF
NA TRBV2 ASSQTGYNEQF